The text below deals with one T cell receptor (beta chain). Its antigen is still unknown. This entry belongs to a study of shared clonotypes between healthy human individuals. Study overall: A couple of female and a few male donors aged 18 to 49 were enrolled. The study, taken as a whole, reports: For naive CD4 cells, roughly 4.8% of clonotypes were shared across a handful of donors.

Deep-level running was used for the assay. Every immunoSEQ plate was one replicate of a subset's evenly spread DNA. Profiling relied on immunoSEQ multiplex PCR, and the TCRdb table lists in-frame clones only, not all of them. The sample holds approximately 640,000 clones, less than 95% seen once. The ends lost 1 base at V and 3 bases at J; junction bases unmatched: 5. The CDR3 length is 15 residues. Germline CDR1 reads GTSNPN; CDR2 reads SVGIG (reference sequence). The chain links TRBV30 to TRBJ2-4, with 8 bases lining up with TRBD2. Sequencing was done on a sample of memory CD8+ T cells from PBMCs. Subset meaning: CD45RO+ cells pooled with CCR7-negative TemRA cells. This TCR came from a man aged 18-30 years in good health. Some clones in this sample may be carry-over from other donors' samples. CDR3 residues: CAWSGDSGIKNIQYF. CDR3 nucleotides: TGTGCCTGGAGTGGTGATAGCGGGATCAAAAACATTCAGTACTTC. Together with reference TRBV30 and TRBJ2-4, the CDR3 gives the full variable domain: SQTIHQWPATLVQPVGSPLSLECTVEGTSNPNLYWYRQAAGRGLQLLFYSVGIGQISSEVPQNLSASRPQDRQFILSSKKLLLSDSGFYLCAWSGDSGIKNIQYFGAGTRLSVL.